The 24 T cell receptor beta chains below were found in one sample sequenced in a study of regulatory T cells in long-lasting Graves disease. Time point described: newly diagnosed GD, antithyroid drugs for less than 3 months. The TCR library was prepared using RNA isolated from PBMCs. Arm-PCR of CDR3 regions and iRepertoire HTBI primers were used to build TCR beta libraries. TCRdb analysed the multiplex PCR reads with MiXCR anew, one entry per CDR3 protein. The table lists 400,000 to 550,000 distinct CDR3 sequences, just under 15% of them singletons, with over 15% in the top ten. This sample was shared with a second study, whose subject was T cells in Graves' hyperthyroidism and ophthalmopathy.

The sample here was peripheral blood mononuclear cells (PBMCs), taken at new diagnosis, from a patient treated with antithyroid drugs. These receptors all stem from a woman younger than 45 with Graves disease.

This clonotype was seen many times. The chain joins TRBV7-3 to TRBJ2-1, with D possibly being TRBD2 (5 bases). The CDR3 covers 16 residues. The germline V gene encodes CDR1 SGHTA and CDR2 FQGTGA. V dropped 5 bases and J dropped 7 bases, with 21 bases sitting between them. The CDR3 region is CASSPSGAVSANEQFF. For the CDR3, the DNA is TGTGCCAGCAGCCCCTCAGGAGCGGTCTCGGCGAATGAGCAGTTCTTC.

The chain has TRBV20-1 and TRBJ2-7; 10 nucleotides match TRBD1. In germline, CDR1 is DFQATT, CDR2 SNEGSKA (reference sequence). The CDR3 has 12 residues. V gave up 5 bases and J gave up 3 bases; unmatched junction bases: 1. The CDR3 sequence is CSARDRGYEQYF. CDR3 nucleotide sequence: TGCAGTGCTCGGGACAGGGGCTACGAGCAGTACTTC.

This clonotype came up many times. This CDR3 is CAWSLERWEKLFF. The CDR3 DNA reads as TGTGCCTGGAGTTTGGAACGGTGGGAAAAACTGTTTTTT. The chain links TRBV30 to TRBJ1-4; no clear D gene. The CDR3 has 13 amino acids. Germline values: CDR1 GTSNPN, CDR2 SVGIG (reference sequence). V lost 2 bases and J lost 8, with 12 bases in between.

This clonotype appeared many times. This chain joins TRBV24-1 and TRBJ2-5, with 7 bases fitting TRBD2. V shed 0 bases, J shed 4 bases, and the junction held 4 bases outside the gene matches. From germline, CDR1 is KGHDR and CDR2 SFDVKD. There are 15 residues in the CDR3. As DNA, the CDR3 is TGTGCCACCAGTGATTTGCTTTCGGGAGGAGAGACCCAGTACTTC. This translates into CATSDLLSGGETQYF.

This clonotype was detected only a few times. CDR3 in DNA: TGTGCCACCAGCCGACGGACTGTCCCCGCACACGAAGAGCAGTTCTTC. Translated: CATSRRTVPAHEEQFF. The chain links TRBV15 to TRBJ2-5, with D tentatively TRBD2 (5 bases). The J call may be wrong; the DNA end is better matched by TRBJ2-1. Germline V CDR1 and CDR2: LNHNV, YYDKDF (reference sequence). This CDR3 has 16 residues.

The V and J genes are TRBV27 and TRBJ2-1, with D possibly matching TRBD2 (6 bases). V gave up 11 bases and J gave up 0 bases, with 20 bases separating them. Germline V gene data show CDR1 as MNHEY and CDR2 as SMNVEV (reference sequence). The CDR3 sequence is 16 residues long. As DNA, the CDR3 is TGTGCCGGCACCCCCCTTGGGGGGAGCTCCTACAATGAGCAGTTCTTC. Protein product: CAGTPLGGSSYNEQFF.

This clonotype was counted many times. The chain uses TRBV20-1 and TRBJ1-4, with D tentatively TRBD1 (5 bases). The CDR3 contains 12 residues. Trimming pared 0 bases from V and 10 bases from J, leaving 9 bases between. CDR1 is DFQATT and CDR2 is SNEGSKA in the germline V gene (reference sequence). CDR3 DNA sequence: TGCAGTGCTAGAGATTCGGGGGTAAAACTGTTTTTT. Translated, it gives CSARDSGVKLFF.

CDR3 sequence reads: CASSLGVQRNSPLHF. The DNA for the CDR3 is TGTGCCAGCAGCTTAGGGGTTCAGAGAAATTCACCCCTCCACTTT. This rearrangement joins TRBV11-2 to TRBJ1-6; no clear D. This CDR3 contains 15 residues. Trimming cost V 1 base and J 7 bases, with 11 bases left between them. Per germline, CDR1 SGHAT and CDR2 FQNNGV.

The rearrangement uses TRBV20-1 and TRBJ2-7; possibly TRBD1 or TRBD2 for D (7 bases each). The length of the CDR3 is 14 residues. CDR1 DFQATT and CDR2 SNEGSKA come from the germline V gene (reference sequence). V was trimmed by 5 bases and J by 4 bases, leaving 18 bases between them. This CDR3 reads CSAPGQGGVYEQYF. In nucleotides, the CDR3 is TGCAGTGCTCCAGGCCAGGGGGGGGTTTACGAGCAGTACTTC.

V and J are TRBV19 and TRBJ1-3; perhaps TRBD1 as D (6 bases). The V gene lost 7 bases and the J gene lost 0 bases, with 13 bases spanning the gap. The CDR3 totals 15 residues. From germline, CDR1 is LNHDA and CDR2 SQIVND (reference sequence). In DNA, the CDR3 is TGTGCCAGTAAATCCGGGGGGGCCTCTGGAAACACCATATATTTT. As protein: CASKSGGASGNTIYF. The variable domain in full, completed from reference TRBV19 and TRBJ1-3, reads DGGITQSPKYLFRKEGQNVTLSCEQNLNHDAMYWYRQDPGQGLRLIYYSQIVNDFQKGDIAEGYSVSREKKESFPLTVTSAQKNPTAFYLCASKSGGASGNTIYFGEGSWLTVV.

This clonotype was recorded many times. The rearrangement links TRBV18 to TRBJ2-7, with 11 positions matching TRBD2. Trimming cost V 8 bases and J 3 bases; bases outside gene matches: 9. The CDR3 has 15 amino acids. Germline V lookup: CDR1 KGHSH, CDR2 LQKENI. This CDR3 reads CASQTLGTSGYEQYF. The CDR3 coding sequence is TGTGCCAGCCAGACCCTTGGGACTAGCGGCTACGAGCAGTACTTC.

This clonotype was observed a few times. The rearrangement uses TRBV19 and TRBJ1-1; no firm D call. Germline V CDR1 and CDR2: LNHDA, SQIVND (reference sequence). V was clipped by 3 bases and J by 1 base, with 12 bases between them. This CDR3 has 15 residues. The CDR3 DNA reads TGTGCCAGTAGTATCGGTCAGCCTGGGAACACTGAAGCTTTCTTT. Translated: CASSIGQPGNTEAFF.

This clonotype was counted at least ten times. This chain links TRBV20-1 with TRBJ2-7, with 10 positions matching TRBD2. V lost 7 bases, J lost 4 bases, and 7 bases stayed unmatched. The CDR3 is 13 amino acids. Germline V gene lookup returns CDR1 DFQATT and CDR2 SNEGSKA (reference sequence). CDR3 loop: CSVLSGRGYEQYF. In DNA, the CDR3 is TGCAGTGTCCTAAGCGGGAGGGGGTACGAGCAGTACTTC.

The V and J genes are TRBV20-1 and TRBJ2-3; 10 positions match TRBD2. The CDR3 consists of 17 residues. With 0 bases clipped from V and 1 base from J, the junction kept 7 bases outside the gene matches. The germline V gene has CDR1 DFQATT and CDR2 SNEGSKA (reference sequence). Written as DNA, the CDR3 is TGCAGTGCTAGAGACCTACTAGCGGGACCAGGCACAGATACGCAGTATTTT. Translation: CSARDLLAGPGTDTQYF.

This clonotype was recorded at least ten times. J is TRBJ2-2 and V is TRBV28; 10 bases fit TRBD1. V shed 0 bases, J shed 1 base, and the junction held 2 bases outside the gene matches. The CDR3 has 17 residues. The V gene's germline CDR1 is MDHEN and CDR2 SYDVKM. The DNA of the CDR3 is TGTGCCAGCAGTTTATGGGGACAGGGGAGGAACACCGGGGAGCTGTTTTTT. It translates to CASSLWGQGRNTGELFF. The full variable domain, with the rest looked up from reference TRBV28 and TRBJ2-2, is DVKVTQSSRYLVKRTGEKVFLECVQDMDHENMFWYRQDPGLGLRLIYFSYDVKMKEKGDIPEGYSVSREKKERFSLILESASTNQTSMYLCASSLWGQGRNTGELFFGEGSRLTVL.

There are many counts of this clonotype. This rearrangement joins TRBV20-1 to TRBJ2-7, with 13 bases matching TRBD2. CDR1 is DFQATT, CDR2 SNEGSKA, per germline (reference sequence). The CDR3 is made up of 14 amino acids. The ends lost 5 bases at V and 4 bases at J; junction bases unmatched: 5. CDR3 nucleotides: TGCAGTGCTGGGACTAGCGGGAAGGCGTACGAGCAGTACTTC. Its protein product is CSAGTSGKAYEQYF.

This clonotype was observed at least ten times. This chain joins TRBV11-1 and TRBJ1-2; tentatively, D is TRBD1 (5 bases). Germline assignment: CDR1 SGHAT and CDR2 FQDESV (reference sequence). V was cut by 5 bases and J by 7 bases, with 14 bases left in between. There are 13 residues in the CDR3. CDR3 amino acids: CASSPTEGFGYTF. CDR3 DNA: TGTGCCAGCAGCCCGACAGAGGGGTTTGGCTACACCTTC.

This clonotype was seen a handful of times. CDR3 loop: CSVVSDRANTEAFF. The CDR3 nucleotides are TGCAGCGTTGTTTCCGACAGGGCGAACACTGAAGCTTTCTTT. V usage is TRBV29-1 and J usage is TRBJ1-1; the match to TRBD1 covers 7 bases. The CDR3 runs 14 residues. After removal of 4 bases from V and 1 base from J, the junction contained 6 bases not matched to a gene. CDR1 is SQVTM and CDR2 is ANQGSEA in the germline V gene. The complete variable domain, with remaining parts taken from reference TRBV29-1 and TRBJ1-1, reads SAVISQKPSRDICQRGTSLTIQCQVDSQVTMMFWYRQQPGQSLTLIATANQGSEATYESGFVIDKFPISRPNLTFSTLTVSNMSPEDSSIYLCSVVSDRANTEAFFGQGTRLTVV.

The table lists this clonotype with many counts. The chain uses TRBV6-2 or TRBV6-3 and TRBJ1-2, with 8 bases that match TRBD1. V was pared by 7 bases and J by 0 bases, with 7 bases of the junction left unmatched. Germline values: CDR1 MNHEY, CDR2 SVGEGT. CDR3 length: 15 amino acids. CDR3 sequence reads: CASTTQGQANYGYTF. The CDR3 DNA reads TGTGCCAGCACTACTCAGGGACAGGCTAACTATGGCTACACCTTC.

This clonotype was counted ten times or more. This rearrangement joins TRBV5-1 to TRBJ1-1; D is unclear. CDR1 and CDR2 from the germline V gene are SGHRS and YFSETQ. CDR3 length: 12 residues. Trimming cost V 5 bases and J 1 base, with 6 bases left between them. CDR3 amino acids: CASRRTNTEAFF. The CDR3 nucleotides read TGCGCCAGCAGAAGGACGAACACTGAAGCTTTCTTT.

The chain's CDR3 is CASGPTIFFEQYF. In DNA, the CDR3 is TGTGCCAGCGGCCCAACCATATTTTTTGAGCAGTACTTC. This chain links TRBV6-4 with TRBJ2-7; D not resolved. This CDR3 contains 13 residues. Germline V gives CDR1 MRHNA, CDR2 SNTAGT. Trimming stripped 8 bases from V and 7 bases from J, with 18 bases between.

The V call is TRBV11-3, the J call TRBJ2-1; TRBD2 is a possible D gene (6 bases). This CDR3 has 15 amino acids. Trimming took 4 bases from V and 6 from J, leaving 16 bases between them. The germline V gene encodes CDR1 SGHNT and CDR2 YENEEA. The CDR3 protein is CASSSGLGGGNEQFF. CDR3 bases: TGTGCCAGCAGCTCGGGGCTCGGGGGAGGCAATGAGCAGTTCTTC.

This clonotype has ten or more counts. The gene calls are TRBV7-9 and TRBJ2-1; 10 bases match TRBD2. This CDR3 spans 17 amino acids. The germline CDR1 and CDR2 sequences are SEHNR and FQNEAQ (reference sequence). V lost 5 bases and J lost 3; bases outside the gene matches: 10. This chain's CDR3 is CASSRGTSDLSYNEQFF. CDR3 sequence (DNA): TGTGCCAGCAGCCGGGGGACTAGCGATTTAAGCTACAATGAGCAGTTCTTC.

In this sample, this clonotype turned up many times. This sequence joins TRBV6-5 and TRBJ2-5; weak D call: TRBD2 (7 bases). CDR3 length: 16 amino acids. Trimming left V 3 bases short and J 0 bases short, with 14 bases between. The germline V gene has CDR1 MNHEY and CDR2 SVGAGI. The CDR3 DNA reads TGTGCCAGCAGTTATCGGGGGGCCTTGTACCAAGAGACCCAGTACTTC. Translated: CASSYRGALYQETQYF.